The present TCR beta chain was sequenced within a study of control samples from healthy donors and cancer patients. The germline V gene encodes CDR1 SEHNR and CDR2 FQNEAQ (reference sequence). The CDR3 sequence is 16 residues long. V shed 3 bases, J shed 3 bases, and the junction held 4 bases outside the gene matches. Generated by immunoSEQ multiplex PCR, the TCRdb table keeps only in-frame clones and is missing some. The sample includes about 190,000 clones, around 90% of them seen just once. The gene calls are TRBV7-9 and TRBJ2-1; 11 nucleotides align to TRBD2. The TCR originated in a man in his thirties or forties in good health. Sample: blood. The CDR3 DNA reads TGTGCCAGCAGCTTGGGACTAGCGGATTACTACAATGAGCAGTTCTTC. It translates to CASSLGLADYYNEQFF.